These T cell receptor beta chains were read from a single sample in a study of untreated major depressive disorder. The repertoire was sequenced with immunoSEQ multiplex PCR; TCRdb's copy has only in-frame clones and lacks some. The sample contains tens of thousands of clones, roughly 91% of which appear only once. The sample comprised CD4+ T cells from PBMCs. These receptors came from a woman in her thirties or forties in good health. CDR3s include the opening cysteine and the closing phenylalanine or tryptophan. The order of the fields is D gene, J gene, V gene, clone size, CDR3 DNA, CDR3 protein. D genes are given only for firm matches. Clone size is shown for a subset of rows, as once, few, many or a class of expanded clone.

. | TRBJ2-1 | TRBV11-2 | . | TGTGCCAGCAGCCCAAAGTTGACCCCATTGAACAATGAGCAGTTCTTC | CASSPKLTPLNNEQFF
. | TRBJ1-5 | TRBV30 | . | TGTGCCTGGAGTGTACCGGGGCTTAGCAATCAGCCCCAGCATTTT | CAWSVPGLSNQPQHF
TRBD2 | TRBJ2-2 | TRBV6-1 | . | TGTGCCAGCACCCGACTAGCTGGAGGATCCGGGGAGCTGTTTTTT | CASTRLAGGSGELFF
. | TRBJ2-3 | TRBV4-1 | . | TGCGCCAGCAGCCATGGGGGTCGCACAGATACGCAGTATTTT | CASSHGGRTDTQYF
. | TRBJ2-5 | TRBV19 | . | TGTGCCAGTAGTATTGGCCTGCAAGAGACCCAGTACTTC | CASSIGLQETQYF
TRBD2 | TRBJ2-1 | TRBV10-2 | . | TGCGCCAGCAGTCGGACTAGCGGGAGGAACGCCGCACTAGACAATGAGCAGTTCTTC | CASSRTSGRNAALDNEQFF
. | TRBJ2-3 | TRBV2 | once | TGTGCCAGCAGCACCCTTAGCGGAAGCACAGATACGCAGTATTTT | CASSTLSGSTDTQYF
TRBD1 | TRBJ2-6 | TRBV6-1 | . | TGTGCCAGCAGTGGAATTCGAAGACAGGGTCAAAACTCTGGGGCCAACGTCCTGACTTTC | CASSGIRRQGQNSGANVLTF
TRBD2 | TRBJ2-3 | TRBV4-2 | . | TGTGCCAGCAGCCTTAGAGCGGGGGAAGATACGCAGTATTTT | CASSLRAGEDTQYF
. | TRBJ2-1 | TRBV10-1 | . | TGCGCCAGCAGTGACGGGATCACCTACAATGAGCAGTTCTTC | CASSDGITYNEQFF
. | TRBJ2-1 | TRBV28 | . | TGTGCCAGCAGTTTAGGGGGTAGGGTCTACAATGAGCAGTTCTTC | CASSLGGRVYNEQFF
. | TRBJ1-4 | TRBV28 | . | TGTGCCAGCCAGGGAGTCGATGAAAAACTGTTTTTT | CASQGVDEKLFF
. | TRBJ2-5 | TRBV28 | . | TGTGCCAGCAGTTTCGGCGGGCCTATAAGCCAAGAGACCCAGTACTTC | CASSFGGPISQETQYF
. | TRBJ2-7 | TRBV28 | . | TGTGCCAGCAGTACGCTCGGGACTCTGGTAACACCCTACGAGCAGTACTTC | CASSTLGTLVTPYEQYF
TRBD2 | TRBJ2-3 | TRBV19 | . | TGTGCCAGTAGTATATCTAGCGGGGGCGGCACAGATACGCAGTATTTT | CASSISSGGGTDTQYF
. | TRBJ2-2 | TRBV12-5 | . | TGTGCTAGTGGTTTGTCGAACACCGGGGAGCTGTTTTTT | CASGLSNTGELFF
TRBD1 | TRBJ1-1 | TRBV6-5 | . | TGTGCCAGCAGTTATGGGACAGCGAACACTGAAGCTTTCTTT | CASSYGTANTEAFF
. | TRBJ1-4 | TRBV30 | . | TGTGCTTCCATCGCGGCAGGGGATAATGAAAAACTGTTTTTT | CASIAAGDNEKLFF
. | TRBJ1-5 | TRBV7-6 | . | TGTGCCAGCAGCTTATCGCAGCTCCAGCCCCAGCATTTT | CASSLSQLQPQHF
TRBD1 | TRBJ1-4 | TRBV7-2 | . | TGTGCCAGCAGCCGACAGGGGCCGGGAGGGGAAAAACTGTTTTTT | CASSRQGPGGEKLFF
TRBD1 | TRBJ1-2 | TRBV6-5 | . | TGTGCCAGCAGGACCCGAATCGACAGGGACTATGGCTACACCTTC | CASRTRIDRDYGYTF
. | TRBJ1-5 | TRBV4-2 | . | TGTGCCAGCAGCCAAGATCCAAGCAATCAGCCCCAGCATTTT | CASSQDPSNQPQHF
. | TRBJ2-2 | TRBV4-2 | . | TGTGCCAGCAGCCAACAAACGCGAAACCCGAACACCGGGGAGCTGTTTTTT | CASSQQTRNPNTGELFF
TRBD1 | TRBJ2-7 | TRBV10-1 | . | TGCGCCAGCAGCCCCAGACAGGGTATCTCCTACGAGCAGTACTTC | CASSPRQGISYEQYF
. | TRBJ2-5 | TRBV7-2 | . | TGTGCCAGCAGCTTAGGCGGTTGGTACCAAGAGACCCAGTACTTC | CASSLGGWYQETQYF
TRBD2 | TRBJ2-3 | TRBV6-1 | . | TGTGCCAGCAGCAGCGGGGGGGCCACAGATACGCAGTATTTT | CASSSGGATDTQYF
TRBD1 | TRBJ1-2 | TRBV25-1 | few | TGTGCCAGCAGTGTGACAGGGGACGGCTACACCTTC | CASSVTGDGYTF
. | TRBJ2-3 | TRBV4-1 | . | TGCGCCGCCAGGAGAACAGGACTTTTCACAGATACGCAGTATTTT | CAARRTGLFTDTQYF
. | TRBJ1-5 | TRBV7-8 | . | TGTGCCAGCAGCTTAGCTGGACAGCCCCAGCATTTT | CASSLAGQPQHF
. | TRBJ2-4 | TRBV6-1 | . | TGTGCCAGCAGTGAATGGCTCCAGGATCCCATTCAGTACTTC | CASSEWLQDPIQYF
. | TRBJ1-5 | TRBV7-2 | . | TGTGCCAGCAGCTCCAGTCTACCCTTAGGGCCCCAGCATTTT | CASSSSLPLGPQHF
. | TRBJ1-5 | TRBV6-6 | . | TGTGCCAGCAGTCCCTCGTCAGGGAGGAACAATCAGCCCCAGCATTTT | CASSPSSGRNNQPQHF
. | TRBJ2-2 | TRBV6-5 | . | TGTGCCAGCAGCCCGGACGGAATCACCGGGGAGCTGTTTTTT | CASSPDGITGELFF
TRBD1 | TRBJ1-5 | TRBV6-1 | . | TGTGCCAGCAGTGAAATGGGACAGCCGAATCAGCCCCAGCATTTT | CASSEMGQPNQPQHF
TRBD1 | TRBJ1-4 | TRBV4-1 | few | TGCGCCAGCAGCCGACCGGACAGGGAGGGTGAAAAACTGTTTTTT | CASSRPDREGEKLFF
. | TRBJ1-1 | TRBV19 | . | TGTGCCAGTAGTCTACAAGAGAACACTGAAGCTTTCTTT | CASSLQENTEAFF
TRBD1 | TRBJ1-1 | TRBV10-3 | . | TGTGCCACGTACGGGACAGGGACACCGAACACTGAAGCTTTCTTT | CATYGTGTPNTEAFF
. | TRBJ1-1 | TRBV7-2 | . | TGTGCCAGCAGCTTAGGTGGGCTGGCTTTCTTT | CASSLGGLAFF
. | TRBJ1-1 | TRBV13 | . | TGTGCCAGCAGCTTATGGACAGAACTGAACACTGAAGCTTTCTTT | CASSLWTELNTEAFF
. | TRBJ1-4 | TRBV7-7 | . | TGTGCTAGCAGCTTAGGCGGGGGCTCTGGTGAAAAACTGTTTTTT | CASSLGGGSGEKLFF
TRBD1 | TRBJ2-3 | TRBV10-2 | once | TGCGCCAGTAGAGACAGGGTCCGCACAGATACGCAGTATTTT | CASRDRVRTDTQYF
. | TRBJ1-1 | TRBV2 | . | TGTGCCAGCAGTGAATTTTCGTCAGGGAGCACTGAAGCTTTCTTT | CASSEFSSGSTEAFF
. | TRBJ2-3 | TRBV25-1 | . | TGTGCCAGCAGTGATATAGAGGGGGTCACAGATACGCAGTATTTT | CASSDIEGVTDTQYF
. | TRBJ1-3 | TRBV10-3 | . | TGTGCCATCAGTGAGTCGTATGGGACGAGCTCTGGAAACACCATATATTTT | CAISESYGTSSGNTIYF
TRBD2 | TRBJ2-1 | TRBV7-9 | . | TGTGCCAGCAGCGTTAGCGGGAGGTACAATGAGCAGTTCTTC | CASSVSGRYNEQFF
. | TRBJ2-1 | TRBV5-1 | . | TGCGCCAGCAGCTTAGCAGGTGGAGACTCCTACAATGAGCAGTTCTTC | CASSLAGGDSYNEQFF
. | TRBJ2-1 | TRBV10-2 | . | TGCGCCAGCAGTGAGCGGGCTAGCCTGCGCTCCTACAATGAGCAGTTCTTC | CASSERASLRSYNEQFF
TRBD1 | TRBJ2-4 | TRBV6-6 | . | TGTGCCAGCACTTTCGAGACAGGGATAGGGAACATTCAGTACTTC | CASTFETGIGNIQYF
TRBD2 | TRBJ2-7 | TRBV15 | . | TGTGCCACCAGCTCCCCACGACTAGCGGAACGATACGAGCAGTACTTC | CATSSPRLAERYEQYF
. | TRBJ2-1 | TRBV30 | . | TGTGCCTGGAGGTCAAGCTGGTCCTACAATGAGCAGTTCTTC | CAWRSSWSYNEQFF
. | TRBJ1-3 | TRBV6-1 | . | TGTGCCAGCACTGAAAACCCCTCAGGGGCTGGAAACACCATATATTTT | CASTENPSGAGNTIYF
. | TRBJ2-1 | TRBV13 | . | TGTGCCAGCAGCTTAGCTCTGGCTACACCATATGAGGGTAGTTCCTACAATGAGCAGTTCTTC | CASSLALATPYEGSSYNEQFF
. | TRBJ1-5 | TRBV28 | . | TGTGCCAGCAGTTTGTTATATAGCAATCAGCCCCAGCATTTT | CASSLLYSNQPQHF
. | TRBJ2-7 | TRBV5-1 | . | TGCGCCAGCAGCTTGCCAGGACAGAAAGCCTACGAGCAGTACTTC | CASSLPGQKAYEQYF
. | TRBJ2-7 | TRBV11-2 | . | TGTGCCAGCAGTTTAATCTACGAGCAGTACTTC | CASSLIYEQYF
. | TRBJ2-3 | TRBV29-1 | few | TGCAGCGTCGAACGGGACACAGATACGCAGTATTTT | CSVERDTDTQYF
. | TRBJ1-4 | TRBV28 | . | TGTGCCAGCAGTTTATGGGGTGCAACTAATGAAAAACTGTTTTTT | CASSLWGATNEKLFF